This TCR beta chain was found in a study of blood T cell repertoires in COVID-19. For the study at large: Italy, Spain and the United States were the sources of the convalescent and acute COVID-19 samples. Sources were T cells, B-cell-depleted T cells, or PBMCs; the material itself was cDNA or gDNA.

Per the study methods: Using reference gene primer amplification, nucleated cell counts were estimated. The data were produced by immunoSEQ multiplex PCR, yet TCRdb's version contains in-frame clones alone and is incomplete. D and trimming come from the DNA, and the V and J calls and clone size come from that table. The sample shows around 130,000 clones, roughly 84% of them seen only once. Enrolled during active infection, Seattle patients were then followed longitudinally. The CDR3 consists of 15 residues. Trimming removed 2 bases from V and 1 base from J; junction bases left unmatched: 0. Germline CDR1 reads KGHSY; CDR2 reads FQNENV.

The TCR sequence derives from a man aged 25-45 years with COVID-19, enrolled during active disease. V is TRBV16 and J is TRBJ2-1; TRBD1 matches 9 bases. Specimen: peripheral blood. The CDR3 DNA reads as TGTGCCAGCAGCCAAGGACAGGGGTCCTACAATGAGCAGTTCTTC. This translates into CASSQGQGSYNEQFF.